The next 7 T cell receptor beta chains were all read from a single sample in a study of T cells after yellow fever vaccination. TCRdb called the 5' RACE reads again in MiXCR, with one record for every CDR3 protein. The repertoire holds 450,000 to 600,000 distinct CDR3 sequences, with about a sixth as singletons. Sequences were derived from PBMCs, sampled 5 to 6 days after the first yellow fever vaccination. The receptors shown here come from a man aged 18 to 30 who received the YFV17D yellow fever vaccine.

J is TRBJ1-3 and V is TRBV27, with D hard to call. V was shortened by 6 bases and J by 1 base, with 7 bases between the two germline ends. The CDR3 has 13 amino acids. The germline V gene has CDR1 MNHEY and CDR2 SMNVEV (reference sequence). CDR3 amino acids: CASRLSSGNTIYF. The CDR3 nucleotides are TGTGCCAGCAGGTTAAGTTCTGGAAACACCATATATTTT.

In this sample, this clonotype turned up a few times. The gene calls are TRBV7-2 and TRBJ2-3, with TRBD1 matching over 9 bases. The CDR3 covers 15 residues. The ends lost 4 bases at V and 6 bases at J; junction bases unmatched: 8. CDR1 is SGHTA and CDR2 is FQGNSA in the germline V gene. In DNA form, the CDR3 reads TGTGCCAGCAGCTCCTTCGGGACAGGGATGGATACGCAGTATTTT. Translation gives CASSSFGTGMDTQYF.

In its sample, this clonotype was seen once. This chain links TRBV5-8 with TRBJ2-7; TRBD1 matches 10 bases. Looked up from germline, CDR1 is SGHTS and CDR2 is YDEGEE. The CDR3 runs 15 residues. As DNA, the CDR3 is TGTGCCACCAGCTCGGGACAGGGGATTGCCTACGAGCAGTACGTC. This translates into CATSSGQGIAYEQYV.

In this sample, this clonotype turned up a few times. J is TRBJ1-1 and V is TRBV19; TRBD1 might be the D (5 bases). V was clipped by 0 bases and J by 1 base, with 12 bases between them. Germline V gives CDR1 LNHDA, CDR2 SQIVND (reference sequence). CDR3 size: 16 residues. The CDR3 sequence is CASSIDRETANTEAFF. The CDR3 bases are TGTGCCAGTAGTATAGATCGGGAGACAGCGAACACTGAAGCTTTCTTT.

The CDR3 DNA is TGTGCCAGCTCACCACCGCGGGGTCCCGGGCAAGGTGAGCAGTTCTTC. Protein: CASSPPRGPGQGEQFF. The chain carries TRBV18 and TRBJ2-1; D may be TRBD2 (6 bases). Trimming removed 0 bases at V and 9 bases at J, with 18 bases between. CDR1 is KGHSH, CDR2 LQKENI, per germline. CDR3 length: 16 residues.

The V and J genes are TRBV6-2 or TRBV6-3 and TRBJ2-6, with TRBD2 identical over 8 bases. This CDR3 spans 20 amino acids. Looked up from germline, CDR1 is MNHEY and CDR2 is SVGEGT. J gave up 4 bases and V 2 bases, and 16 bases lay outside the gene matches. CDR3 DNA: TGTGCCAGCAGTTACAACGCGCGGGGGGCCCGCACGTCGGGGGCCAACGTCCTGACTTTC. This encodes CASSYNARGARTSGANVLTF.

This clonotype was counted a few times. This chain joins TRBV7-9 and TRBJ1-2, with D unclear. V lost 5 bases, J lost 3 bases, and 7 bases lay in between. Germline V gene sequence: CDR1 SEHNR, CDR2 FQNEAQ (reference sequence). CDR3 length equals 12 residues. The CDR3 region is CASSKEDYGYTF. CDR3 DNA: TGTGCCAGCAGCAAAGAGGACTATGGCTACACCTTC.